This entry describes one T cell receptor (beta chain). The antigen is undetermined. The entry originates in a study of CD4 T cells in relation to SARS-CoV-2 and coronaviruses. Study-level findings and limits: SARS-CoV-2-driven expansion was significantly weaker in crossreactive than monoreactive clones.

The method was immunoSEQ multiplex PCR; TCRdb's version includes in-frame clones alone and lacks a portion of them. The profile covers some 30,000 clones, with over 60% appearing a single time and 20% to 25% taken by the ten largest. The unexposed donors gave CD4+ T cells in about 2011-2019, prior to COVID-19. Isolation of CD4+ T cells took place after about eleven days in culture. The CDR3 totals 14 residues. The V gene end was trimmed by 11 bases and the J gene end by 2 bases; junction bases not matched to a gene: 7. Germline V gene lookup returns CDR1 LNHDA and CDR2 SQIVND (reference sequence). The sequence came from a human donor in good health. The sequenced sample was CD4+ T cells from PBMCs, cultured in vitro. This chain connects TRBV19 to TRBJ2-2; 8 bases line up with TRBD2. The CDR3 DNA is TGTGCCGGACGTAGCGGGATAAACACCGGGGAGCTGTTTTTT. Its protein is CAGRSGINTGELFF.